The clone carrying this T cell receptor beta chain has only a few counts. This CDR3 comprises 15 residues. Per the germline V gene, CDR1 is SGHKS and CDR2 is YYEKEE (reference sequence). V gave up 6 bases and J gave up 7 bases, with 17 bases separating them. The data belong to a study of blood T cell repertoires in COVID-19. The protocol was immunoSEQ multiplex PCR, while the TCRdb copy is restricted to in-frame clones and leaves out a portion. The data hold about 380,000 clones, with around 89% observed a single time. The TCR comes from a woman aged 18 to 35 who had recovered from COVID-19. The rearrangement uses TRBV5-5 and TRBJ1-6; D is perhaps TRBD1 (5 bases). Input material: PBMCs or T cells enriched from blood (not recorded which). CDR3 DNA: TGTGCCAGCAACTACGCCGACAGAGACAATTCACCCCTCCACTTT. It codes for CASNYADRDNSPLHF.